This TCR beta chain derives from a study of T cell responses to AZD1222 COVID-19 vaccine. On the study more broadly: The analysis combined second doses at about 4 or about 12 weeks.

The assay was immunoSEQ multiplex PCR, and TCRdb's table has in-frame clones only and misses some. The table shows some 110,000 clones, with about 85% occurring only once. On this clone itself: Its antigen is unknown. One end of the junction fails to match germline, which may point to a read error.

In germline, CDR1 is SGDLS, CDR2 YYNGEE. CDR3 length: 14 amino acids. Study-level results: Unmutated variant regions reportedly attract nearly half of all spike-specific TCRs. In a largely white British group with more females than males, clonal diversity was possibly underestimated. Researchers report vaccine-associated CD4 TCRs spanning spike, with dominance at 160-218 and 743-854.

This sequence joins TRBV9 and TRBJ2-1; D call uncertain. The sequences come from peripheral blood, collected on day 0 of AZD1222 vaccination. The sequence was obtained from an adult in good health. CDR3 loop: CASSVAGSYDEQFF. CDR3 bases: TGTGCCAGCAGCGTAGCGGGCAGCTACGATGAGCAGTTCTTC.